The next 9 T cell receptor beta chains were all read from a single sample in a study of T cell clonotyping in hematopoietic cell transplantation. Assay: immunoSEQ multiplex PCR; the TCRdb copy retains only in-frame clones and omits some. Here the sample spans nearly 5,500 clones, approximately 85% being singletons. The time point here: recipient sample about 28 days before transplant, after cytoreduction. The material was peripheral blood mononuclear cells, obtained before stem cell transplant. The source of these receptors is a man aged 60-69 years with acute myeloid leukemia. Some clones in this sample may be carry-over from other donors' samples.

This chain uses TRBV7-2 with TRBJ2-7; D is possibly TRBD2 (5 bases). The CDR3 is made up of 14 amino acids. The germline V gene has CDR1 SGHTA and CDR2 FQGNSA. V gave up 5 bases and J gave up 4 bases, with 15 bases separating them. Here the CDR3 reads CASSLHYSGYEQYF. The CDR3 DNA reads as TGTGCCAGCAGCCTACATTACAGCGGATACGAGCAGTACTTC. Full variable domain (outside the CDR3, taken from reference TRBV7-2 and TRBJ2-7): GAGVSQSPSNKVTEKGKDVELRCDPISGHTALYWYRQSLGQGLEFLIYFQGNSAPDKSGLPSDRFSAERTGGSVSTLTIQRTQQEDSAVYLCASSLHYSGYEQYFGPGTRLTVT.

V is TRBV5-1 and J is TRBJ2-7; TRBD1 matches at 7 bases. The CDR3 is 13 residues long. Germline CDR1 reads SGHRS; CDR2 reads YFSETQ. The junction had 3 bases not matched to a gene; V was cut back by 2 bases and J by 4 bases. In DNA, the CDR3 is TGCGCCAGCAGCTTAGGGACAGATTACGAGCAGTACTTC. This translates into CASSLGTDYEQYF. The variable domain in full, completed from reference TRBV5-1 and TRBJ2-7, reads KAGVTQTPRYLIKTRGQQVTLSCSPISGHRSVSWYQQTPGQGLQFLFEYFSETQRNKGNFPGRFSGRQFSNSRSEMNVSTLELGDSALYLCASSLGTDYEQYFGPGTRLTVT.

This chain connects TRBV4-1 to TRBJ1-5; D is undetermined. Trimming took off 0 bases at V and 6 bases at J, with 6 bases between the two ends. Germline CDR1 is MGHRA and CDR2 is YSYEKL. The CDR3 has 13 amino acids. The CDR3 DNA is TGCGCCAGCAGCCAAGATGGAGCTCAGCCCCAGCATTTT. Residues: CASSQDGAQPQHF.

This chain links TRBV4-1 with TRBJ2-7, with 9 bases fitting TRBD1. Per germline, CDR1 MGHRA and CDR2 YSYEKL. This CDR3 has 14 amino acids. Trimming at V came to 1 base and at J to 2 bases, leaving 0 bases not matched to a gene. CDR3 loop: CASSQGQGAYEQYF. CDR3 DNA: TGCGCCAGCAGCCAAGGACAGGGGGCCTACGAGCAGTACTTC.

This chain links TRBV5-1 with TRBJ1-4; TRBD1 aligns across 9 bases. CDR1 and CDR2 from the germline V gene are SGHRS and YFSETQ. The CDR3 is 14 amino acids. V was clipped by 4 bases and J by 6 bases; unmatched bases: 4. The CDR3 nucleotides are TGCGCCAGCAGCCAGGGACAGGGAGATGAAAAACTGTTTTTT. Translated: CASSQGQGDEKLFF.

The chain is built from TRBV13 and TRBJ2-5; 9 bases match TRBD1. Per germline, CDR1 PRHDT and CDR2 FYEKMQ (reference sequence). This CDR3 is 15 amino acids long. V lost 4 bases and J lost 3; bases outside the gene matches: 6. The CDR3 protein is CASSSSGTGKETQYF. CDR3 sequence (DNA): TGTGCCAGCAGCTCGTCCGGGACAGGGAAAGAGACCCAGTACTTC.

V gene TRBV4-1 combines with J gene TRBJ2-3; 9 bases line up with TRBD2. In germline, CDR1 is MGHRA, CDR2 YSYEKL. V lost 2 bases to trimming and J lost 1 base; unmatched junction nucleotides: 4. The CDR3 covers 16 residues. The DNA for the CDR3 is TGCGCCAGCAGCCAAAGTAGACTAGCGGGCACAGATACGCAGTATTTT. Protein: CASSQSRLAGTDTQYF.

CDR3 amino acids: CASSLEDRAGFF. The CDR3, as DNA: TGTGCCAGCAGCTTAGAGGACAGGGCCGGTTTCTTT. The chain couples TRBV7-9 to TRBJ1-1; 8 bases agree with TRBD1. This CDR3 contains 12 residues. Germline V gives CDR1 SEHNR, CDR2 FQNEAQ (reference sequence). The trim removed 1 base at V and 13 bases at J, leaving 5 bases unmatched.

This clone was detected once. Here the CDR3 DNA reads TGTGCCAGCAGCCCCGGGGGGCTCAATGAGCAGTTCTTC. Translated, it gives CASSPGGLNEQFF. The chain links TRBV11-3 to TRBJ2-1, with D possibly TRBD2 on 7 matching bases. CDR3 length: 13 amino acids. V lost 5 bases and J lost 6, with 11 bases in between. Germline values: CDR1 SGHNT, CDR2 YENEEA.